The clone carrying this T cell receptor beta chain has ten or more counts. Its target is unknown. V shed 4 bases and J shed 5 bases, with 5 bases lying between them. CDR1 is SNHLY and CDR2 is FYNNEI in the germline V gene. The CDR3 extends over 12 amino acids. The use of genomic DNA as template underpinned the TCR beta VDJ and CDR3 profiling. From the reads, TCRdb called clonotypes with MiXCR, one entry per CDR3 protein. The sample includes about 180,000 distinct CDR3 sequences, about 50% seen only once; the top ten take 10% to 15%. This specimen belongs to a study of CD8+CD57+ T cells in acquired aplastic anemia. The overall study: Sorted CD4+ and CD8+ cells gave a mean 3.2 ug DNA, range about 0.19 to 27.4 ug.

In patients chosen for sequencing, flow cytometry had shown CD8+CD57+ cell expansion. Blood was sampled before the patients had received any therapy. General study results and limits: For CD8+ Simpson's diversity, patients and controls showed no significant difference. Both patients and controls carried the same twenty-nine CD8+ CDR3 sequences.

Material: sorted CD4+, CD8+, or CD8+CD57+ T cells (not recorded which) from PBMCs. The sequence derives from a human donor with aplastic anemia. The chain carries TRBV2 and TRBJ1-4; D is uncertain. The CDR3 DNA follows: TGTGCCAGCAGTGCGAGAAATGAAAAACTGTTTTTT. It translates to CASSARNEKLFF.